These 2 T cell receptor beta chains were all obtained from the same sample, sequenced in a study of blood T cell repertoires in COVID-19. TCRdb's copy holds only in-frame clones and misses some; the assay was immunoSEQ multiplex PCR. The sample includes around 170,000 clones, about 82% of them seen just once. The material sequenced was peripheral blood. These receptor sequences come from a man aged 45-60 years with active or convalescent COVID-19.

This clone was observed a single time. This chain uses TRBV15 with TRBJ2-3; the match to TRBD2 covers 7 bases. Germline V lookup: CDR1 LNHNV, CDR2 YYDKDF (reference sequence). The ends lost 0 bases at V and 2 bases at J; junction bases unmatched: 2. The CDR3 spans 15 residues. The CDR3: CATSREGTTTDTQYF. The DNA for the CDR3 is TGTGCCACCAGCAGAGAAGGGACTACCACAGATACGCAGTATTTT. Full variable domain (missing parts from reference TRBV15 and TRBJ2-3): DAMVIQNPRYQVTQFGKPVTLSCSQTLNHNVMYWYQQKSSQAPKLLFHYYDKDFNNEADTPDNFQSRRPNTSFCFLDIRSPGLGDTAMYLCATSREGTTTDTQYFGPGTRLTVL.

CDR3 protein: CASSFSGGETQYF. CDR3 in DNA: TGCGCCAGCAGCTTTAGCGGGGGAGAGACCCAGTACTTC. The chain couples TRBV5-1 to TRBJ2-5; 9 bases match TRBD2. V dropped 2 bases and J dropped 4; count of bases not matched to a gene: 0. The CDR3 loop spans 13 amino acids. The germline CDR1 and CDR2 sequences are SGHRS and YFSETQ.